This entry features one TCR beta chain sequence. Libraries were prepared by immunoSEQ multiplex PCR; TCRdb keeps only in-frame clonotypes and omits some of them. Here the sample spans fewer than 20,000 clones, approximately 86% being singletons. The data stem from a study of control samples from healthy donors and cancer patients. This sequence originates from a woman aged 70-85 years with colorectal cancer. What was sequenced was PBMCs.

The chain's CDR3 is CASSHNSLNTEAFF. CDR3 nucleotide sequence: TGTGCCAGCAGCCACAACAGTTTGAACACTGAAGCTTTCTTT. The V gene is TRBV3-1 (or the pseudogene TRBV3-2), the J gene TRBJ1-1; D remains ambiguous. The germline V gene has CDR1 LGHDT and CDR2 YNNKEL (reference sequence). This CDR3 is built from 14 residues. The V end was cut by 3 bases, the J end by 0 bases, with 8 bases between.